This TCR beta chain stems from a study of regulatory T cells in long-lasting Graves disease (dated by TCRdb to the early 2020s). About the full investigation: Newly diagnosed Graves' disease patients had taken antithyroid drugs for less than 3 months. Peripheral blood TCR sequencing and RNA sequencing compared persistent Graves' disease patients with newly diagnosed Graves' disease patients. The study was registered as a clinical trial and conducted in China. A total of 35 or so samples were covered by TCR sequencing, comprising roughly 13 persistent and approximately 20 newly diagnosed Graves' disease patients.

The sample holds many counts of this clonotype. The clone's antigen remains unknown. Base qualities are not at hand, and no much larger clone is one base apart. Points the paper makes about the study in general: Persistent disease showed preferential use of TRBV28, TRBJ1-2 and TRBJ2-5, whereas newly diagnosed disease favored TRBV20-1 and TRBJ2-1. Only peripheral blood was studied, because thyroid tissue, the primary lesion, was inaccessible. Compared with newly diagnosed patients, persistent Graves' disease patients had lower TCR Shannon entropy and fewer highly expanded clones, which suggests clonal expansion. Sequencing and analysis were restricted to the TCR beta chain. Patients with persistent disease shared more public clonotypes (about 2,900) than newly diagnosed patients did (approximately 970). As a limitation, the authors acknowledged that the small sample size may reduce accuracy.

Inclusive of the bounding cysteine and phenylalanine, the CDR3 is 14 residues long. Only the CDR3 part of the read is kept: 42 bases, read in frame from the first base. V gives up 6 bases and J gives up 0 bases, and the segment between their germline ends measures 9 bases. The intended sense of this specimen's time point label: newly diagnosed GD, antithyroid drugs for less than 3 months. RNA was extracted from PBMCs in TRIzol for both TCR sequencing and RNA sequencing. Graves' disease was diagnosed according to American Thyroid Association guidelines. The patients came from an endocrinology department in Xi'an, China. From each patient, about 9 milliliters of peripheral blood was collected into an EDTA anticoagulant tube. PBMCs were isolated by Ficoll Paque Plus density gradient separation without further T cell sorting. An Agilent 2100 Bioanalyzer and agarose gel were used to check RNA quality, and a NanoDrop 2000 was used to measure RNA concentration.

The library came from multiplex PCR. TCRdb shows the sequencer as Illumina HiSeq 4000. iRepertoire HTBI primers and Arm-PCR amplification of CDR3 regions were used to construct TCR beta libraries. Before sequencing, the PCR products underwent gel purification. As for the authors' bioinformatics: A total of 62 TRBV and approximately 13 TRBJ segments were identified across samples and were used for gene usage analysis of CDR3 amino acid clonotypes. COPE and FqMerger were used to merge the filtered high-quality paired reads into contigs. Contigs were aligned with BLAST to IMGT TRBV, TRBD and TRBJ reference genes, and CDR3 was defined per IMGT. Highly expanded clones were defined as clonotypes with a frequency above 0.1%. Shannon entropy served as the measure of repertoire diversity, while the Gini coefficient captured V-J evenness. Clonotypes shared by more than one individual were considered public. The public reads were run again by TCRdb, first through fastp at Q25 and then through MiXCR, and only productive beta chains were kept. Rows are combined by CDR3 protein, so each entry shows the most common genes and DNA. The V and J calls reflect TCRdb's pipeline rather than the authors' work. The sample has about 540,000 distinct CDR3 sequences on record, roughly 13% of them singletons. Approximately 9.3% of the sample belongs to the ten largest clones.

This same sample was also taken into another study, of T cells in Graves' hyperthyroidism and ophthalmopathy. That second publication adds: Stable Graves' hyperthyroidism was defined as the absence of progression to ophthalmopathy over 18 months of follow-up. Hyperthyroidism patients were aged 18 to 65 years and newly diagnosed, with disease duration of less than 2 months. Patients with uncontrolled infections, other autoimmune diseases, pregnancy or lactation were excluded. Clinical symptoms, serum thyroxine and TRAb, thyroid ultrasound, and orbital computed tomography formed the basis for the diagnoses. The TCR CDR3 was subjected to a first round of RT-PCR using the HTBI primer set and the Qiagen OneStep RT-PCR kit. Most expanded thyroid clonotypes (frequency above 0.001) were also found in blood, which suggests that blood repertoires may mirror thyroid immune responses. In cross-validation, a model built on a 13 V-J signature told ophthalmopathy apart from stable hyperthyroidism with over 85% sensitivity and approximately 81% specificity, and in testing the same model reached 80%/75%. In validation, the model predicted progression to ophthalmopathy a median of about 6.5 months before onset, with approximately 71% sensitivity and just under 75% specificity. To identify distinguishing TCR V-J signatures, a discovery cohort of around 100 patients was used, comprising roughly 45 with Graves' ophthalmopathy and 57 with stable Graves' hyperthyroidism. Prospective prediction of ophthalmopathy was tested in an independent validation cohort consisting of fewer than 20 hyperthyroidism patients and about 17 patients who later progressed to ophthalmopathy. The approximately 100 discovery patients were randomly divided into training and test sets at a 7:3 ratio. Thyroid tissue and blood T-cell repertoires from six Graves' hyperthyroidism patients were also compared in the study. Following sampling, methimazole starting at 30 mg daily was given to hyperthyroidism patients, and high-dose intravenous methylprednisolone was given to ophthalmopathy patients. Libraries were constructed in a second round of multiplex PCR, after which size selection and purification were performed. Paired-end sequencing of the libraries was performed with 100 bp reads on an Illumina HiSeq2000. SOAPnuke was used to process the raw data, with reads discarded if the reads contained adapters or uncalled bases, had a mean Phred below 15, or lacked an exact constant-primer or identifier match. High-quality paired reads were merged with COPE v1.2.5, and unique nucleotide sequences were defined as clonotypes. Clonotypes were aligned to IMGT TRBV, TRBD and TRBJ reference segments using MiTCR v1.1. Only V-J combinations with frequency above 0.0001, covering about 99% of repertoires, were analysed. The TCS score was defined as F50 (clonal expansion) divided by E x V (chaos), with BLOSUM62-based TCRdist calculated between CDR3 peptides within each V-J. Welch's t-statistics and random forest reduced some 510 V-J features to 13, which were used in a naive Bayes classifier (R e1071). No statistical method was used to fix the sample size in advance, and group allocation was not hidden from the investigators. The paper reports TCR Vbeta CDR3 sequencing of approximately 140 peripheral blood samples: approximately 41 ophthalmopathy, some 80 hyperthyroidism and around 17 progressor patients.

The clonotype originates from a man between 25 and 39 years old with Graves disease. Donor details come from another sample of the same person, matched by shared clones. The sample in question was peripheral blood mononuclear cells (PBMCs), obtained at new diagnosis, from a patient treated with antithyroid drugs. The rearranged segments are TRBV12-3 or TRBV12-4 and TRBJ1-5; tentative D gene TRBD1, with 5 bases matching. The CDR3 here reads CASRRDVSNQPQHF. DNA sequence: TGTGCCAGCAGAAGGGACGTTAGCAATCAGCCCCAGCATTTT.